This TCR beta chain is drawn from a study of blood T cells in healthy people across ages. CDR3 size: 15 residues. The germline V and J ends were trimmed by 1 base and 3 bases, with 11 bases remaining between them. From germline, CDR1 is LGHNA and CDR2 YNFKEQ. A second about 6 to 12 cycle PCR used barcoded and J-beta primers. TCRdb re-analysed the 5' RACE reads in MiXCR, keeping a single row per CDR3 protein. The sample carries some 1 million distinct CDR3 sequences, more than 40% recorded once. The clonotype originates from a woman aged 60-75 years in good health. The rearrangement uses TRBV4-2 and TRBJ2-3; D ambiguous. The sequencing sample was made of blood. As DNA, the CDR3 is TGTGCCAGCAGCCAAGCCAACTGGGCTACAGATACGCAGTATTTT. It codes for CASSQANWATDTQYF.